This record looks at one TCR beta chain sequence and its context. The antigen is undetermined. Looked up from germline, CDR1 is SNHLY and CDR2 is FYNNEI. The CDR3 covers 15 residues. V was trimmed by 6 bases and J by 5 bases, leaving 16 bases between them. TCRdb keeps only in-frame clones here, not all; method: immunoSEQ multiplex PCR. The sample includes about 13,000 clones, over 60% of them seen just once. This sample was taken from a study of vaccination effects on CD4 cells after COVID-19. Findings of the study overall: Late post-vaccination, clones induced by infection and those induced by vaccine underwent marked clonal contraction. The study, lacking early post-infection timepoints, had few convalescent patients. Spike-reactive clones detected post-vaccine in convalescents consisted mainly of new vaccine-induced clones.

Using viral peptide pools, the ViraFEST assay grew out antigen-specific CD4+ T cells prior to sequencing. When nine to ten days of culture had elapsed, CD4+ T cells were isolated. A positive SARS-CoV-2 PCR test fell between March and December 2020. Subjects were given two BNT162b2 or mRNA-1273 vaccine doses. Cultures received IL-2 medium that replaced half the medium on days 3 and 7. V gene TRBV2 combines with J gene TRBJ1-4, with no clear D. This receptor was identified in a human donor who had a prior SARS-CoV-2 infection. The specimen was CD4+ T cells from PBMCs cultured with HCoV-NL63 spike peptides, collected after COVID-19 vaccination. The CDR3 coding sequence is TGTGCCAGCAGCACCCGCGGCGGTCACAATGAAAAACTGTTTTTT. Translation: CASSTRGGHNEKLFF. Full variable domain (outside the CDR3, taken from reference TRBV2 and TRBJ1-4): EPEVTQTPSHQVTQMGQEVILRCVPISNHLYFYWYRQILGQKVEFLVSFYNNEISEKSEIFDDQFSVERPDGSNFTLKIRSTKLEDSAMYFCASSTRGGHNEKLFFGSGTQLSVL.